Listed below are T cell receptor beta chains from one sample, sequenced in a study of CD8+ T cells in alopecia areata. Here immunoSEQ multiplex PCR was the method, and the copy in TCRdb shows in-frame clones only, minus some. The sample includes about 200,000 clones, 30% to 40% of them seen just once. Sequenced material: CD4+ T cells sorted from blood, taken at approximately week 30, from a patient treated with tofacitinib. The receptors derive from a human donor with alopecia areata. CDR3s include the opening cysteine and the closing phenylalanine or tryptophan.

j_call | v_call | cdr3_aa
TRBJ1-5 | TRBV4-1 | CASSQPLDRVGNQPQHF
TRBJ1-1 | TRBV29-1 | CSVYLGQGVSPEAFF
TRBJ1-2 | TRBV6-1 | CASSRGNGAAYGYTF
TRBJ2-5 | TRBV5-6 | CASSDSWVVETQYF
TRBJ2-3 | TRBV27 | CASSTSSVSTDTQYF
TRBJ1-5 | TRBV2 | CASSVTGNQPQHF
TRBJ1-5 | TRBV7-6 | CASSLWNQPQHF
TRBJ2-1 | TRBV10-2 | CASSEAGGYNEQFF
TRBJ1-2 | TRBV18 | CASSQDRGYTF
TRBJ2-6 | TRBV19 | CASSISDSGANVLTF
TRBJ1-4 | TRBV7-9 | CASSPSATNEKLFF
TRBJ2-7 | TRBV7-2 | CASSLGRTDYEQYF
TRBJ1-2 | TRBV5-1 | CASSLDSPLGGYTF
TRBJ1-1 | TRBV2 | CASRTEAFF
TRBJ2-5 | TRBV29-1 | CSVGATGAGGRETQYF
TRBJ2-5 | TRBV7-6 | CASSLLAGQETQYF
TRBJ2-6 | TRBV5-6 | CASGKLSGANVLTF
TRBJ2-2 | TRBV9 | CASSPSGQVNTGELFF
TRBJ1-4 | TRBV6-5 | CASSYSPLSGEKLFF
TRBJ1-2 | TRBV27 | CASSADRGTGGYTF
TRBJ2-1 | TRBV29-1 | CSVPTVGSYNEQFF
TRBJ2-7 | TRBV7-9 | CASSLSLSSYEQYF
TRBJ1-2 | TRBV7-8 | CASNEGPNYGYTF
TRBJ2-3 | TRBV10-3 | CAIRTDRGKPDTQYF
TRBJ2-3 | TRBV5-1 | CASTLTGQGGTDTQYF
TRBJ1-5 | TRBV19 | CASTTGTGANQPQHF
TRBJ2-3 | TRBV29-1 | CSVEDTTDTQYF
TRBJ2-3 | TRBV7-8 | CASSLASRDTQYF
TRBJ1-1 | TRBV30 | CASHQGATEAFF
TRBJ1-5 | TRBV18 | CASSPPGQGTNQPQHF
TRBJ2-2 | TRBV30 | CAWSRRAGVGELFF
TRBJ2-2 | TRBV15 | CATVDRLSPGELFF
TRBJ2-1 | TRBV14 | CASSQAGSPYNEQFF
TRBJ2-7 | TRBV6-5 | CASSYSQGYEQYF
TRBJ2-7 | TRBV2 | CASSDRHRSYEQYF
TRBJ1-1 | TRBV19 | CASSIDRGTEAFF
TRBJ2-5 | TRBV9 | CASSVAEVAGGGETQYF
TRBJ1-2 | TRBV14 | CASSPPGQGGYGYTF
TRBJ2-3 | TRBV29-1 | CSALLAGTDTQYF
TRBJ1-3 | TRBV7-9 | CASSPWDSGNTIYF
TRBJ2-7 | TRBV2 | CASSEGGVYEQYF
TRBJ2-7 | TRBV10-3 | CAINSGTYEQYF
TRBJ1-2 | TRBV9 | CASSPRQRGGYTF
TRBJ1-6 | TRBV2 | CASRGETGFSPLHF
TRBJ1-5 | TRBV6-1 | CASNRDYSNQPQHF